A selection of T cell receptor beta chains follows, all from one sample in a study of cytomegalovirus exposure and HLA in healthy donors. Only in-frame clones appear in the TCRdb table, and some are missing; sequencing was by immunoSEQ multiplex PCR. The table records 40,000 to 60,000 clones, approximately 93% of them present only once. The sample was PBMCs. Receptors originate from a woman aged 18-29 years in good health and CMV-seropositive. Each CDR3 is given with its conserved first and last residue. The D gene is left open where the match is weak. The size entry is marked missing in some rows and otherwise reads once, few, many or a size class.

- | once | TRBJ1-5 | TRBV18 | CASSESPDQPQHF | TGTGCCAGCTCAGAATCCCCGGATCAGCCCCAGCATTTT
TRBD1 | - | TRBJ2-7 | TRBV27 | CASRQGAGEQYF | TGTGCCAGCCGACAGGGGGCAGGGGAGCAGTACTTC
TRBD2 | - | TRBJ2-3 | TRBV7-6 | CASSLGFQRERTDTQYF | TGTGCCAGCAGCTTGGGATTTCAGCGGGAGCGCACAGATACGCAGTATTTT
- | - | TRBJ1-1 | TRBV4-1 | CASSRGPRTGDTEAFF | TGCGCCAGCAGCCGAGGCCCCCGGACGGGAGACACTGAAGCTTTCTTT
- | - | TRBJ2-1 | TRBV7-9 | CASGRRSYNEQFF | TGTGCCAGCGGCCGGAGGTCCTACAATGAGCAGTTCTTC
- | - | TRBJ1-1 | TRBV7-2 | CASSLSRPDTEAFF | TGTGCCAGCAGCTTATCGAGGCCAGACACTGAAGCTTTCTTT
- | - | TRBJ1-2 | TRBV30 | CAWSVSPGVGYTF | TGTGCCTGGAGTGTCTCGCCAGGGGTGGGCTACACCTTC
TRBD2 | - | TRBJ2-1 | TRBV6-1 | CASSDTPTGGSEQFF | TGTGCCAGCAGTGATACACCTACGGGGGGAAGTGAGCAGTTCTTC
TRBD2 | - | TRBJ2-7 | TRBV18 | CASSPSGRYEQYF | TGTGCCAGCTCACCTAGCGGGAGGTACGAGCAGTACTTC
- | - | TRBJ2-1 | TRBV7-2 | CASKPQDLSNEQFF | TGTGCCAGTAAACCCCAGGACTTATCCAATGAGCAGTTCTTC
- | - | TRBJ2-1 | TRBV9 | CASSVFAASSYNEQFF | TGTGCCAGCAGCGTTTTCGCGGCCAGCTCCTACAATGAGCAGTTCTTC
TRBD1 | - | TRBJ2-7 | TRBV28 | CASTRTGAAYEQYF | TGTGCCAGCACCCGGACAGGGGCAGCCTACGAGCAGTACTTC
- | once | TRBJ2-1 | TRBV18 | CASSPSGVNNEQFF | TGTGCCAGCTCACCGTCGGGGGTGAACAATGAGCAGTTCTTC
TRBD1 | - | TRBJ2-7 | TRBV27 | CASSWRTGLFYEQYF | TGTGCCAGCAGTTGGCGGACAGGCCTCTTCTACGAGCAGTACTTC
- | few | TRBJ2-3 | TRBV7-9 | CASSLTGGRSTDTQYF | TGTGCCAGCAGCTTAACGGGGGGCCGTAGCACAGATACGCAGTATTTT
- | - | TRBJ2-5 | TRBV2 | CASSVKRIETQYF | TGTGCCAGCAGTGTCAAGAGAATAGAGACCCAGTACTTC
TRBD1 | - | TRBJ2-7 | TRBV6-1 | CASNLQGAYEQYF | TGTGCCAGCAATCTACAGGGGGCCTACGAGCAGTACTTC
TRBD2 | - | TRBJ2-1 | TRBV19 | CASSIEGLADNEQFF | TGTGCCAGTAGTATAGAGGGACTAGCTGACAATGAGCAGTTCTTC
TRBD1 | - | TRBJ2-7 | TRBV28 | CASRPPGQGSYEQYF | TGTGCCAGCAGGCCGCCGGGACAGGGATCTTACGAGCAGTACTTC
TRBD1 | - | TRBJ1-4 | TRBV7-8 | CASSPNRTGQNEKLFF | TGTGCCAGCAGCCCAAATCGGACAGGGCAGAATGAAAAACTGTTTTTT
- | - | TRBJ2-7 | TRBV7-9 | CASSPRSGKRDEQYF | TGTGCCAGCAGCCCAAGGTCGGGGAAGCGGGACGAGCAGTACTTC
- | - | TRBJ1-2 | TRBV5-1 | CASGGLEENYGYTF | TGCGCCAGCGGAGGACTGGAAGAGAACTATGGCTACACCTTC
- | - | TRBJ2-7 | TRBV5-4 | CASSPYIGLGSYEQYF | TGTGCCAGCAGTCCCTATATAGGACTGGGGTCCTACGAGCAGTACTTC
- | - | TRBJ1-4 | TRBV28 | CASSWGPQEKLFF | TGTGCCAGCAGTTGGGGCCCACAGGAAAAACTGTTTTTT
- | - | TRBJ2-3 | TRBV5-1 | CASSLRASGTDTQYF | TGCGCCAGCAGCTTGAGGGCTAGCGGCACAGATACGCAGTATTTT
- | - | TRBJ2-7 | TRBV5-6 | CASSPKRGGYEQYF | TGTGCCAGCAGCCCCAAGAGGGGGGGCTACGAGCAGTACTTC
TRBD2 | - | TRBJ2-1 | TRBV7-7 | CASSLAGALYNEQFF | TGTGCTAGCAGCTTAGCGGGAGCTTTGTACAATGAGCAGTTCTTC
- | - | TRBJ2-4 | TRBV19 | CASMGGEGKNIQYF | TGTGCCAGTATGGGGGGTGAGGGCAAAAACATTCAGTACTTC
- | - | TRBJ2-7 | TRBV10-2 | CASTPTGGRPSYEQYF | TGCGCCAGCACTCCGACCGGAGGACGCCCCTCCTACGAGCAGTACTTC
TRBD2 | - | TRBJ2-7 | TRBV5-3 | CARSLDGLAGEGTYEQYF | TGTGCCAGAAGCTTGGATGGACTAGCGGGAGAGGGGACCTACGAGCAGTACTTC
TRBD2 | - | TRBJ2-1 | TRBV27 | CASSQGTSGSNEQFF | TGTGCCAGCAGTCAAGGGACTAGCGGGAGTAATGAGCAGTTCTTC
- | - | TRBJ2-5 | TRBV11-2 | CASSLRIRGQETQYF | TGTGCCAGCAGCCTACGGATCCGAGGGCAAGAGACCCAGTACTTC
- | - | TRBJ1-4 | TRBV6-6 | CASSYPAGGDEKLFF | TGTGCCAGCAGTTACCCTGCGGGGGGCGATGAAAAACTGTTTTTT
- | - | TRBJ2-7 | TRBV5-4 | CASSLAGVGGNIEQYF | TGTGCCAGCAGCTTGGCGGGGGTGGGCGGGAATATCGAGCAGTACTTC
TRBD1 | - | TRBJ1-2 | TRBV28 | CASSPLDRDDYGYTF | TGTGCCAGCAGTCCACTAGACAGGGACGACTATGGCTACACCTTC
- | once | TRBJ2-5 | TRBV30 | CAWSDTIRGIQYF | TGTGCCTGGAGTGACACGATCCGGGGAATCCAGTACTTC
- | - | TRBJ1-2 | TRBV5-1 | CASSLDQRGYTF | TGCGCCAGCAGCTTGGACCAACGGGGCTACACCTTC
TRBD1 | few | TRBJ1-1 | TRBV19 | CASSMIGQGKAFF | TGTGCCAGTAGTATGATCGGACAGGGGAAAGCTTTCTTT
- | - | TRBJ2-1 | TRBV19 | CASSIVTDNEQFF | TGTGCCAGTAGTATTGTGACAGACAATGAGCAGTTCTTC
- | - | TRBJ1-4 | TRBV5-1 | CASSLSQGLNEKLFF | TGCGCCAGCAGCTTAAGCCAGGGGCTTAATGAAAAACTGTTTTTT
TRBD2 | - | TRBJ2-1 | TRBV6-1 | CASILTSGSGNEQFF | TGTGCCAGCATCCTGACTAGCGGGAGTGGAAATGAGCAGTTCTTC
- | once | TRBJ1-2 | TRBV27 | CASSSGSYGYTF | TGTGCCAGCAGTTCCGGGAGTTATGGCTACACCTTC
- | - | TRBJ2-1 | TRBV2 | CASSEKGDLSTLF | TGTGCCAGCAGTGAAAAGGGGGACCTCTCCACCCTCTTC
- | - | TRBJ2-1 | TRBV11-3 | CASSLGAGPIGLSSYNEQFF | TGTGCCAGCAGCTTAGGCGCGGGACCTATAGGACTCTCCTCCTACAATGAGCAGTTCTTC
- | few | TRBJ2-7 | TRBV10-2 | CASSEDREGRSEQYF | TGCGCCAGCAGTGAGGATCGGGAAGGAAGGTCCGAGCAGTACTTC
TRBD1 | - | TRBJ1-2 | TRBV7-9 | CASSPAGGENYGYTF | TGTGCCAGCAGCCCGGCAGGGGGAGAGAACTATGGCTACACCTTC
- | - | TRBJ2-7 | TRBV27 | CASSGATGSVEQYF | TGTGCCAGCAGTGGAGCGACAGGATCCGTCGAGCAGTACTTC
- | - | TRBJ2-7 | TRBV27 | CASSFGGTGEQYF | TGTGCCAGCAGTTTTGGAGGGACCGGCGAGCAGTACTTC
TRBD2 | - | TRBJ2-2 | TRBV9 | CASSVTKLAGDLNTGELFF | TGTGCCAGCAGCGTCACCAAACTAGCGGGAGACTTGAACACCGGGGAGCTGTTTTTT
TRBD1 | - | TRBJ2-7 | TRBV9 | CASSVGGARDRDYEQYF | TGTGCCAGCAGCGTGGGGGGCGCTCGGGACAGGGACTACGAGCAGTACTTC
TRBD1 | - | TRBJ2-7 | TRBV10-3 | CASLFSGGYEQYF | TGTGCCTCCCTTTTTTCAGGGGGCTACGAGCAGTACTTC